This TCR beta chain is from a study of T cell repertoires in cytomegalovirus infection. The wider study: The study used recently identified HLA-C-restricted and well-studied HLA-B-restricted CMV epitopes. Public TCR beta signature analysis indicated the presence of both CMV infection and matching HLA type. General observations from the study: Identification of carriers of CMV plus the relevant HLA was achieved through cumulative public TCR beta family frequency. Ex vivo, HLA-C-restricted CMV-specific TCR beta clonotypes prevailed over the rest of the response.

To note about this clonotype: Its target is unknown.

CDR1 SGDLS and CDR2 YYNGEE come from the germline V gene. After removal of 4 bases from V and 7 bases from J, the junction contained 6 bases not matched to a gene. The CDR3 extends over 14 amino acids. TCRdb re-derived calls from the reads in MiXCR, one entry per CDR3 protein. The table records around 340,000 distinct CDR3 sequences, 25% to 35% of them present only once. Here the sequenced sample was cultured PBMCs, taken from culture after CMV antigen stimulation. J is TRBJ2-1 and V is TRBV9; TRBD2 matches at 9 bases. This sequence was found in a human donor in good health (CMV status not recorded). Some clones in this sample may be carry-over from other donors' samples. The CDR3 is CASSRAGGGNEQFF. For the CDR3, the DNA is TGTGCCAGCAGCCGAGCGGGGGGTGGAAATGAGCAGTTCTTC.